The clone carrying this TCR beta chain has a single count. Its antigen is unknown. This specimen comes from a study of CD8+ T cells in alopecia areata. Study context: Administration of oral tofacitinib to treated patients was at 5 to 10 mg twice daily.

The CDR3 length is 19 residues. Germline CDR1 and CDR2: SGHTA and FQGNSA. V gave up 6 bases and J gave up 0 bases, with 24 bases separating them. Reverse transcribed after extraction, RNA yielded cDNA as the sequencing template. The repertoire was sequenced with immunoSEQ multiplex PCR; TCRdb's copy has only in-frame clones and lacks some. Here the sample spans 130,000 to 150,000 clones, approximately 85% being singletons. Study-level points and caveats: Numerous expanded lesional clones remained in scalp and blood during tofacitinib. Tofacitinib significantly lowered scalp clonality and expanded CD8+ clones among the top 100.

Described treatment: oral pan-JAK inhibitor, 5-10 mg twice daily. A FACSAria was used to sort CD4+ and CD8+ T cells. These cells came from PBMCs. This chain uses TRBV7-2 with TRBJ2-4; D call uncertain. The sample in question was CD8+ T cells sorted from blood, obtained at week 4, from a patient treated with tofacitinib. The origin of this receptor is a human donor with alopecia areata. In nucleotides, the CDR3 is TGTGCCAGCAGTCAAGACCCCCTTTCAGCAGCTTTAGCCAAAAACATTCAGTACTTC. Its translation: CASSQDPLSAALAKNIQYF.